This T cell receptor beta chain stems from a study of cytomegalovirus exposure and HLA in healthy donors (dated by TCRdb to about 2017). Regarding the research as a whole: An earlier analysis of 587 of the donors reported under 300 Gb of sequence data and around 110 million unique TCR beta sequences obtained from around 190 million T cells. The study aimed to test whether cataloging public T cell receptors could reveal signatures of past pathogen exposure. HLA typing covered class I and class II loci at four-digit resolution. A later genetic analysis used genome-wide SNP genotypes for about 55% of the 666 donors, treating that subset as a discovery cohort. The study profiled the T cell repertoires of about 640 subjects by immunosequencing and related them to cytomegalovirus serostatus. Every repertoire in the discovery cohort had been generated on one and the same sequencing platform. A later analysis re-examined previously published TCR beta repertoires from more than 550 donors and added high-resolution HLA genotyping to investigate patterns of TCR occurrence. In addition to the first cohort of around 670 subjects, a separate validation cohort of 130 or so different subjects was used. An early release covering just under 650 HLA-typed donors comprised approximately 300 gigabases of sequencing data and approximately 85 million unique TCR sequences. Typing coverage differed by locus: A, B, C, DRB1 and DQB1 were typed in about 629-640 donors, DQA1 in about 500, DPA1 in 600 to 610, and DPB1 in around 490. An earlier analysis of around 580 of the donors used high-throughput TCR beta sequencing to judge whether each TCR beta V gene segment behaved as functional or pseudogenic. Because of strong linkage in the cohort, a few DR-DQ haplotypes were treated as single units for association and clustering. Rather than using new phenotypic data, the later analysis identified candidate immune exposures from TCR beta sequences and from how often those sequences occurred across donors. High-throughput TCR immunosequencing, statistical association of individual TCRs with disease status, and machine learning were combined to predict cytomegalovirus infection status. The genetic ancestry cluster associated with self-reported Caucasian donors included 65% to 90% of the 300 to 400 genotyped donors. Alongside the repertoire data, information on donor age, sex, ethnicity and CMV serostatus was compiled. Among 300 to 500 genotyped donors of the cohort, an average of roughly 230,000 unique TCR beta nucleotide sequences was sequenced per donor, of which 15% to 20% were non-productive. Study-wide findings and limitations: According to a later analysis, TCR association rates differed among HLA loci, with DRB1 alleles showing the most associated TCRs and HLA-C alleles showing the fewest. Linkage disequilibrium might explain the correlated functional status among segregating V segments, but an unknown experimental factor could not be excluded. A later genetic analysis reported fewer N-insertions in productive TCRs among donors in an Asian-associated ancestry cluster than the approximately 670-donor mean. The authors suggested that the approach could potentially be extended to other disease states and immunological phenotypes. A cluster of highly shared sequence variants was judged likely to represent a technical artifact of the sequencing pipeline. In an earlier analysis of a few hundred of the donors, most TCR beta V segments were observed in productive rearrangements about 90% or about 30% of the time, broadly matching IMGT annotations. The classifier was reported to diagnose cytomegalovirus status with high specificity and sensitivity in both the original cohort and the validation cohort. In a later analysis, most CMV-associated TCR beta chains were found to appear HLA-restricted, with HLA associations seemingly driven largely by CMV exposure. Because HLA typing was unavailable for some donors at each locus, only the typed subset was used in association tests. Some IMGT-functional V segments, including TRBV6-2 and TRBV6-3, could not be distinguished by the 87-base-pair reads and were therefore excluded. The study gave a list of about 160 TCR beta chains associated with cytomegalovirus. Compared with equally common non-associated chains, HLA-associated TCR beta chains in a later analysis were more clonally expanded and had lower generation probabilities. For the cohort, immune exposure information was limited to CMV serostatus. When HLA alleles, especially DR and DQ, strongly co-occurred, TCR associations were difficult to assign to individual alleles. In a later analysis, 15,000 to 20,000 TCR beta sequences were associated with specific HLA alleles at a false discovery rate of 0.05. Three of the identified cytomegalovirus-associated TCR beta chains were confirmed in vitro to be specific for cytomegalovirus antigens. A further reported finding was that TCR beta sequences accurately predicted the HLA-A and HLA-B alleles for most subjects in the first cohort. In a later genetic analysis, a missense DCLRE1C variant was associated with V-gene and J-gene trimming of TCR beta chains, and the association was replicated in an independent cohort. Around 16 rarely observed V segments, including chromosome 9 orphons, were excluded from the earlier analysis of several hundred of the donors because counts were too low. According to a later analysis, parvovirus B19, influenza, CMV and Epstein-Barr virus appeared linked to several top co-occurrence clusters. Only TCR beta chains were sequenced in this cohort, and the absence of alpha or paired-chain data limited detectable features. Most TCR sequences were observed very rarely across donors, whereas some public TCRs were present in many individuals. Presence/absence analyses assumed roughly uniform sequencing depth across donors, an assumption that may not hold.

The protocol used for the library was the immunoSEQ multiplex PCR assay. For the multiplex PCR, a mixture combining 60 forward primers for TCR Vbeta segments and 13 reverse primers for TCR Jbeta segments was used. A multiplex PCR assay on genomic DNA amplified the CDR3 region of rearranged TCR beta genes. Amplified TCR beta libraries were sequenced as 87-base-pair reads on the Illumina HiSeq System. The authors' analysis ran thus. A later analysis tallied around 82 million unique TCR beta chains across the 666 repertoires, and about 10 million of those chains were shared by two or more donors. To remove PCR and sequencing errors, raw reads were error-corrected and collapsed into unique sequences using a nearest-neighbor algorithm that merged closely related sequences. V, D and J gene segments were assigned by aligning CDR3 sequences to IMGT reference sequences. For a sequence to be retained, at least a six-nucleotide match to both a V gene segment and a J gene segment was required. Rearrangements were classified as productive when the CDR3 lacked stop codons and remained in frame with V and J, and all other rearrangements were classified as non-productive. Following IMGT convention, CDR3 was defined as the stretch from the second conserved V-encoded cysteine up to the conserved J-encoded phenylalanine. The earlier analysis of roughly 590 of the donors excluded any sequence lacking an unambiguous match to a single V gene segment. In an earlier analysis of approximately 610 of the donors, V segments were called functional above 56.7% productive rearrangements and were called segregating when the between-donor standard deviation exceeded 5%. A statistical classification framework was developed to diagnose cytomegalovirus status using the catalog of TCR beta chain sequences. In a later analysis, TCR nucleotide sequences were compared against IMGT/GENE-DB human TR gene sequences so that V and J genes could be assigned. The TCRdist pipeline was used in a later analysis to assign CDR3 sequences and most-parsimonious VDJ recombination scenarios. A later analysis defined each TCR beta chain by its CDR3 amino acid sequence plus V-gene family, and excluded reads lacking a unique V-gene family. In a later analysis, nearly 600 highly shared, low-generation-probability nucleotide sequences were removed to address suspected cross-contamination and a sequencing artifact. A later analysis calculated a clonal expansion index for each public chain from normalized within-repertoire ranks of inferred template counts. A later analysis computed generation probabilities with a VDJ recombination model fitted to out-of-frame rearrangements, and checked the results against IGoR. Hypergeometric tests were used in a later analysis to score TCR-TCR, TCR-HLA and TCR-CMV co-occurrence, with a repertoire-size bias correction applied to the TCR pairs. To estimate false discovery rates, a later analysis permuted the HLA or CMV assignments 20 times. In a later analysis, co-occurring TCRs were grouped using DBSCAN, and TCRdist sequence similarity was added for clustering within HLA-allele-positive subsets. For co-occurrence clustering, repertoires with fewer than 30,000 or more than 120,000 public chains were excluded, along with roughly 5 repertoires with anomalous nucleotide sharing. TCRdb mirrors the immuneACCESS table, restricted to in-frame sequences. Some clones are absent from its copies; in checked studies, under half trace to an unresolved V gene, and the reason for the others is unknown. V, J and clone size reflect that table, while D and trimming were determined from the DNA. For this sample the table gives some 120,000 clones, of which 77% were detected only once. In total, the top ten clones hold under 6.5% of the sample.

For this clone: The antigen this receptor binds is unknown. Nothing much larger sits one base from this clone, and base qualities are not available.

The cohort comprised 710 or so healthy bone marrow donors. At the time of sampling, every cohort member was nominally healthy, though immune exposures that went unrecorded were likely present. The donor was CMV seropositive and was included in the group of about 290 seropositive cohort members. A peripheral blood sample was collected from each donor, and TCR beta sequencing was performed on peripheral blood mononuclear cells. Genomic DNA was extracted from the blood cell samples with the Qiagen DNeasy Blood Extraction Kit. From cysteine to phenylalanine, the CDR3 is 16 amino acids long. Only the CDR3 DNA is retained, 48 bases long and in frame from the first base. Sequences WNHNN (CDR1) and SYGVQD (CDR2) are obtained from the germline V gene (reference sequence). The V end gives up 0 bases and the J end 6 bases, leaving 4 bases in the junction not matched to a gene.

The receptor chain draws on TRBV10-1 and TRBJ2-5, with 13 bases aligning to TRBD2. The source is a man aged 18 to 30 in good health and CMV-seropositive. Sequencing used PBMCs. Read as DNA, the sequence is TGCGCCAGCAGTGAGTCGACTAGCGGGGGGTCAAAGACCCAGTACTTC. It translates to CASSESTSGGSKTQYF.